These 27 T cell receptor beta chains came from one sample sequenced in a study of blood T cell repertoires in COVID-19. Generated by immunoSEQ multiplex PCR, the TCRdb table keeps only in-frame clones and is missing some. Of hundreds of thousands of clones in the sample, more than 70% were seen once. Sequenced: peripheral blood. The source is an older woman with COVID-19, enrolled during active disease.

The chain employs TRBV29-1 and TRBJ1-2; 10 bases match TRBD1. The V and J ends lost 5 bases and 3 bases, in that order; junction bases with no gene match: 9. Looked up from germline, CDR1 is SQVTM and CDR2 is ANQGSEA. The CDR3 consists of 15 residues. The CDR3 bases are TGCAGCGTTTCTCCCGGGACAGGGGTTGACTATGGCTACACCTTC. It codes for CSVSPGTGVDYGYTF.

CDR3 sequence reads: CASMRTSGAEQYF. CDR3 in DNA: TGTGCCAGCATGCGGACTAGCGGCGCCGAGCAGTACTTC. This chain joins TRBV27 and TRBJ2-7; 10 bases align to TRBD2. The V and J ends lost 7 bases and 6 bases, in that order; junction bases with no gene match: 6. The CDR3 is 13 amino acids. CDR1 is MNHEY and CDR2 is SMNVEV in the germline V gene (reference sequence).

The gene calls are TRBV28 and TRBJ1-1, with D maybe TRBD1 (5 bases). Trimming removed 6 bases from V and 6 bases from J, with 14 bases in between. This CDR3 is 13 amino acids long. Germline lookup yields CDR1 MDHEN and CDR2 SYDVKM. CDR3 sequence reads: CASRAGPAAEAFF. The CDR3 nucleotides read TGTGCCAGCAGGGCAGGGCCGGCGGCTGAAGCTTTCTTT.

The J gene is TRBJ1-4, the V gene TRBV15; 10 nucleotides align to TRBD1. J gave up 7 bases and V 1 base, and 9 bases lay outside the gene matches. The germline CDR1 and CDR2 sequences are LNHNV and YYDKDF (reference sequence). The CDR3 sequence is 17 residues long. The CDR3 coding sequence is TGTGCCACCAGCAGAGTGCGACAGGGGGCCCGCGGTGAAAAACTGTTTTTT. It yields the protein CATSRVRQGARGEKLFF.

This chain joins TRBV28 and TRBJ2-1; 11 bases map to TRBD2. Germline CDR1 MDHEN, CDR2 SYDVKM. This CDR3 has 14 amino acids. V lost 8 bases to trimming and J lost 5 bases; unmatched junction nucleotides: 5. Here the CDR3 DNA reads TGTGCCAGCTCAACTAGCGGGGGAGACAATGAGCAGTTCTTC. Its translation is CASSTSGGDNEQFF.

The chain combines TRBV2 with TRBJ2-5; 12 bases agree with TRBD2. Trimming took 11 bases from V and 1 from J; bases not matched to a gene: 5. CDR1 is SNHLY, CDR2 FYNNEI, per germline. The CDR3 has 14 residues. CDR3 protein: CAGRLAGAQETQYF. In DNA, the CDR3 is TGTGCCGGCCGACTAGCGGGGGCCCAAGAGACCCAGTACTTC. Filled out from reference TRBV2 and TRBJ2-5, the complete variable domain reads EPEVTQTPSHQVTQMGQEVILRCVPISNHLYFYWYRQILGQKVEFLVSFYNNEISEKSEIFDDQFSVERPDGSNFTLKIRSTKLEDSAMYFCAGRLAGAQETQYFGPGTRLLVL.

J is TRBJ1-3 and V is TRBV5-4; 7 nucleotides align to TRBD1. With V trimmed by 0 bases and J by 0 bases, 3 bases remained unmatched. Per the germline V gene, CDR1 is SGHNT and CDR2 is YYREEE (reference sequence). The CDR3 extends over 16 amino acids. The CDR3 region has the DNA TGTGCCAGCAGCTTGGGGGGACAGATCTCTGGAAACACCATATATTTT. Residues: CASSLGGQISGNTIYF.

The chain recombines TRBV2 with TRBJ2-1; 9 nucleotides match TRBD2. The CDR3 contains 16 residues. V was clipped by 5 bases and J by 6 bases; unmatched bases: 11. CDR1 is SNHLY and CDR2 is FYNNEI in the germline V gene. The CDR3 nucleotides read TGTGCCAGCAGTAAGGCGGGGGGGCTACCGCTCAATGAGCAGTTCTTC. Amino acids: CASSKAGGLPLNEQFF. The full variable domain, with the rest looked up from reference TRBV2 and TRBJ2-1, is EPEVTQTPSHQVTQMGQEVILRCVPISNHLYFYWYRQILGQKVEFLVSFYNNEISEKSEIFDDQFSVERPDGSNFTLKIRSTKLEDSAMYFCASSKAGGLPLNEQFFGPGTRLTVL.

The rearrangement uses TRBV28 and TRBJ1-2; no firm D call. Germline lookup yields CDR1 MDHEN and CDR2 SYDVKM. Trimming shortened V by 1 base and J by 4 bases, and 16 bases separated the two germline ends. This CDR3 has 16 residues. The CDR3 nucleotides read TGTGCCAGCAGTTTATTGGACTTTGGAGGGAGCTATGGCTACACCTTC. Its protein is CASSLLDFGGSYGYTF.

V is TRBV9 and J is TRBJ2-3, with D tentatively TRBD2 (6 bases). With 7 bases removed from V and 5 bases from J, the gap between germline ends came to 11 bases. This CDR3 comprises 12 residues. Germline lookup yields CDR1 SGDLS and CDR2 YYNGEE. The CDR3 region has the DNA TGTGCCAGCGCGGGGTTGGGAGATACGCAGTATTTT. Protein: CASAGLGDTQYF.

The chain recombines TRBV2 with TRBJ2-2; D might be TRBD1 (6 bases). This CDR3 region has 15 residues. Germline V gene data show CDR1 as SNHLY and CDR2 as FYNNEI. V gave up 0 bases and J gave up 3 bases, with 8 bases separating them. CDR3 DNA: TGTGCCAGCAGTGAAGCCTCAGGGGACACCGGGGAGCTGTTTTTT. Protein sequence: CASSEASGDTGELFF.

The V and J genes are TRBV7-2 and TRBJ2-5; 7 bases align to TRBD2. Germline CDR1 reads SGHTA; CDR2 reads FQGNSA. V lost 7 bases and J lost 5; bases outside the gene matches: 7. CDR3 length: 13 residues. CDR3 amino acids: CASTGRLAETQYF. The CDR3 DNA follows: TGTGCCAGCACGGGGCGACTAGCCGAGACCCAGTACTTC. Full variable domain (rest looked up from reference TRBV7-2 and TRBJ2-5): GAGVSQSPSNKVTEKGKDVELRCDPISGHTALYWYRQSLGQGLEFLIYFQGNSAPDKSGLPSDRFSAERTGGSVSTLTIQRTQQEDSAVYLCASTGRLAETQYFGPGTRLLVL.

This clone was detected a few times. The gene calls are TRBV10-1 and TRBJ2-7; D is undetermined. Per germline, CDR1 WNHNN and CDR2 SYGVQD (reference sequence). The CDR3 is 11 residues long. V gave up 4 bases and J gave up 3 bases, with 4 bases separating them. The CDR3 loop reads CASSGSYEQYF. In DNA, the CDR3 is TGCGCCAGCAGTGGGAGCTACGAGCAGTACTTC.

The chain links TRBV7-2 to TRBJ1-2; D is undetermined. V was trimmed by 2 bases and J by 1 base, leaving 20 bases between them. The CDR3 runs 18 residues. CDR1 and CDR2 from the germline V gene are SGHTA and FQGNSA. The DNA for the CDR3 is TGTGCCAGCAGCTTATATGGGCCGGAAGCCATAGGTAACTATGGCTACACCTTC. Amino acid sequence: CASSLYGPEAIGNYGYTF.

This clone has a handful of counts. The chain uses TRBV19 and TRBJ1-6; D is unresolved. This CDR3 has 14 residues. V dropped 3 bases and J dropped 6 bases, with 9 bases sitting between them. Per germline, CDR1 LNHDA and CDR2 SQIVND (reference sequence). CDR3 in amino acids: CASSIGGVNSPLHF. DNA of the CDR3: TGTGCCAGTAGTATTGGCGGGGTTAATTCACCCCTCCACTTT. Full variable domain (remainder filled in from reference TRBV19 and TRBJ1-6): DGGITQSPKYLFRKEGQNVTLSCEQNLNHDAMYWYRQDPGQGLRLIYYSQIVNDFQKGDIAEGYSVSREKKESFPLTVTSAQKNPTAFYLCASSIGGVNSPLHFGNGTRLTVT.

The genes are TRBV24-1 and TRBJ2-5, with TRBD1 identical over 9 bases. Trimming removed 9 bases from V and 4 bases from J; junction bases left unmatched: 5. This CDR3 contains 13 residues. The germline gives CDR1 KGHDR, CDR2 SFDVKD. This CDR3 reads CATQQGARETQYF. In DNA, the CDR3 is TGTGCCACCCAACAGGGGGCTAGAGAGACCCAGTACTTC.

J is TRBJ1-2 and V is TRBV9, with TRBD1 matching 7 bases. From germline, CDR1 is SGDLS and CDR2 YYNGEE. The CDR3 length is 14 residues. V was clipped by 4 bases and J by 7 bases; unmatched bases: 10. The CDR3 sequence: CASSPGGTAAGYTF. The CDR3 coding sequence is TGTGCCAGCAGCCCCGGAGGGACAGCGGCTGGCTACACCTTC.

The V call is TRBV7-2, the J call TRBJ1-1; 8 bases are a match to TRBD1. CDR1 and CDR2 (germline): SGHTA, FQGNSA. V was clipped by 5 bases and J by 7 bases; unmatched bases: 6. The CDR3 extends over 13 amino acids. The CDR3 coding sequence is TGTGCCAGCAGCGCTGGACAGGGCGGTGAAGCTTTCTTT. Translating it yields CASSAGQGGEAFF. Full variable domain (outside the CDR3, taken from reference TRBV7-2 and TRBJ1-1): GAGVSQSPSNKVTEKGKDVELRCDPISGHTALYWYRQSLGQGLEFLIYFQGNSAPDKSGLPSDRFSAERTGGSVSTLTIQRTQQEDSAVYLCASSAGQGGEAFFGQGTRLTVV.

The chain uses TRBV7-2 and TRBJ1-5; 7 bases are shared with TRBD1. In germline, CDR1 is SGHTA, CDR2 FQGNSA. CDR3 length: 15 residues. J was trimmed by 3 bases and V by 3 bases; bases with no gene match: 5. DNA for the CDR3: TGTGCCAGCAGCTTCGCAGGGGGTGACAATCAGCCCCAGCATTTT. Protein sequence: CASSFAGGDNQPQHF.

The chain joins TRBV6-5 to TRBJ2-1, with 9 bases identical to TRBD2. Germline V gene lookup returns CDR1 MNHEY and CDR2 SVGAGI. The CDR3 consists of 15 residues. V was pared by 6 bases and J by 6 bases, with 9 bases of the junction left unmatched. Written as DNA, the CDR3 is TGTGCCAGCAGCTCTGGGACTAGCTGGGGCAATGAGCAGTTCTTC. It specifies CASSSGTSWGNEQFF.

This clone was recorded once. The chain has TRBV5-1 and TRBJ2-2; 7 nucleotides match TRBD1. The germline V gene has CDR1 SGHRS and CDR2 YFSETQ. The V gene end was trimmed by 0 bases and the J gene end by 3 bases; junction bases not matched to a gene: 2. The CDR3 totals 15 residues. CDR3 sequence (DNA): TGCGCCAGCAGCTTGGGACAGGGCTACACCGGGGAGCTGTTTTTT. This codes for CASSLGQGYTGELFF.

V is TRBV10-3 and J is TRBJ1-3; D is unclear. The CDR3 runs 15 residues. CDR1 is ENHRY and CDR2 is SYGVKD in the germline V gene. Between the trimmed V and J ends, which lost 4 bases and 0 bases, there was a span of 10 bases. The CDR3 here is CAISAGNPSGNTIYF. DNA for the CDR3: TGTGCCATCAGTGCGGGGAACCCCTCTGGAAACACCATATATTTT.

This chain joins TRBV28 and TRBJ1-2; D is unclear. The CDR3 totals 13 residues. Trimming pared 5 bases from V and 4 bases from J, leaving 11 bases between. The germline gives CDR1 MDHEN, CDR2 SYDVKM. This CDR3 is CASSRSFSYGYTF. The CDR3 DNA sequence: TGTGCCAGCAGTCGAAGCTTTTCCTATGGCTACACCTTC.

The J gene is TRBJ1-1, the V gene TRBV13, with 9 bases fitting TRBD1. V gave up 5 bases and J gave up 1 base; unmatched junction bases: 14. Germline-derived CDR1 and CDR2 are PRHDT and FYEKMQ (reference sequence). CDR3 length: 18 residues. The CDR3 DNA is TGTGCCAGCAGCGCCGCCCCGGGACAGGGAGTCGAGAACACTGAAGCTTTCTTT. It is translated as CASSAAPGQGVENTEAFF.

The chain links TRBV27 to TRBJ2-2; no definite D call. The germline V and J ends were trimmed by 3 bases and 5 bases, with 13 bases remaining between them. The CDR3 runs 15 residues. The germline gives CDR1 MNHEY, CDR2 SMNVEV (reference sequence). This CDR3 is CASSFSSEPTGELFF. The DNA of the CDR3 is TGTGCCAGCAGTTTCTCTAGTGAGCCTACCGGGGAGCTGTTTTTT.

This rearrangement joins TRBV12-5 to TRBJ1-3; 7 bases match TRBD1. V was clipped by 3 bases and J by 1 base; unmatched bases: 6. Germline assignment: CDR1 LGHNT and CDR2 FRNRAP. This CDR3 contains 16 residues. CDR3 in amino acids: CASGFPGTASGNTIYF. CDR3 coding DNA: TGTGCTAGTGGTTTCCCCGGGACAGCTTCTGGAAACACCATATATTTT.

The chain joins TRBV5-1 to TRBJ1-1; 8 nucleotides align to TRBD1. Germline CDR1 and CDR2: SGHRS and YFSETQ. CDR3 length: 15 residues. V gave up 0 bases and J gave up 1 base; unmatched junction bases: 2. CDR3 sequence (DNA): TGCGCCAGCAGCTTGGAGGGGACAGGGAACACTGAAGCTTTCTTT. It specifies CASSLEGTGNTEAFF.